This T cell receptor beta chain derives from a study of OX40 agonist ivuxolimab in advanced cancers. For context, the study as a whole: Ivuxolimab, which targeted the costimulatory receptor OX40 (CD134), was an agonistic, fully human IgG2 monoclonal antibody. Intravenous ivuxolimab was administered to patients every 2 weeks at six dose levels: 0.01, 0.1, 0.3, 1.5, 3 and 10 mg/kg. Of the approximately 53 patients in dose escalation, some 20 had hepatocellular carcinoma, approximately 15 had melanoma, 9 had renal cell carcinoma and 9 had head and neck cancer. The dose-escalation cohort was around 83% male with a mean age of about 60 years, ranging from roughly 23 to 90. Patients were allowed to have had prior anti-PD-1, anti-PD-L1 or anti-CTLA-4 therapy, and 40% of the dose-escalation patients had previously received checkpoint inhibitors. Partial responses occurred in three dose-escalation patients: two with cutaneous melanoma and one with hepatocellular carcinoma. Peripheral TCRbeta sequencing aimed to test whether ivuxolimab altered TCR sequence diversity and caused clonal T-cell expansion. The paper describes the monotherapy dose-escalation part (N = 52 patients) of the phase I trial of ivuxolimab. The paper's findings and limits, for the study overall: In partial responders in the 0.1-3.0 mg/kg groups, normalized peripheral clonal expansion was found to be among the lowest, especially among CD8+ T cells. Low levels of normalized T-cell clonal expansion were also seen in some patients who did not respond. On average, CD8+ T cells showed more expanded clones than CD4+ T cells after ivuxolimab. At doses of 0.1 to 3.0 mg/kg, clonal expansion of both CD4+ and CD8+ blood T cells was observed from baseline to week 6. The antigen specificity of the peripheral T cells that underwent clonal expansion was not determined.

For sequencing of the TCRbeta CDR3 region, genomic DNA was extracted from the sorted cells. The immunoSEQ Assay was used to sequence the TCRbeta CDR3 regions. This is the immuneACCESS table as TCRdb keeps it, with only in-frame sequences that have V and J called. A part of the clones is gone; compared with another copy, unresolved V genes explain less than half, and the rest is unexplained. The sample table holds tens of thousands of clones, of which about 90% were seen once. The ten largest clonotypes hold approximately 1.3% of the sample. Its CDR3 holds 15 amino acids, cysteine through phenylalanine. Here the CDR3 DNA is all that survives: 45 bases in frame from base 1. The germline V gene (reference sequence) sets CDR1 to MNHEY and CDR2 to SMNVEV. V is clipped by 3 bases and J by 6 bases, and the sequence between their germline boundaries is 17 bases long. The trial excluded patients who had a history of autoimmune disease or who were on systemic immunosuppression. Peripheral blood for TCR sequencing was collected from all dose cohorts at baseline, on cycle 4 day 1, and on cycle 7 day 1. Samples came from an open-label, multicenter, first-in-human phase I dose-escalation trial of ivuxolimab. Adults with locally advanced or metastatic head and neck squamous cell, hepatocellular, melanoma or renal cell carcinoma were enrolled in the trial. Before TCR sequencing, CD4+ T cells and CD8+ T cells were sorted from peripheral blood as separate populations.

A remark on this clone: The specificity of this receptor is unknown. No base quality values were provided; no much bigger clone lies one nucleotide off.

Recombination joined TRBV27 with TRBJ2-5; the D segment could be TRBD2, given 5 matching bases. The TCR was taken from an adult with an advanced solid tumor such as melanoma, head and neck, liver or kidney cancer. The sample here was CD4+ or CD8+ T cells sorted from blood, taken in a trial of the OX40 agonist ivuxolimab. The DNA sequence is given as TGTGCCAGCAGTTTCTTGGACTCCCTTCAAAAGACCCAGTACTTC. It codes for CASSFLDSLQKTQYF.